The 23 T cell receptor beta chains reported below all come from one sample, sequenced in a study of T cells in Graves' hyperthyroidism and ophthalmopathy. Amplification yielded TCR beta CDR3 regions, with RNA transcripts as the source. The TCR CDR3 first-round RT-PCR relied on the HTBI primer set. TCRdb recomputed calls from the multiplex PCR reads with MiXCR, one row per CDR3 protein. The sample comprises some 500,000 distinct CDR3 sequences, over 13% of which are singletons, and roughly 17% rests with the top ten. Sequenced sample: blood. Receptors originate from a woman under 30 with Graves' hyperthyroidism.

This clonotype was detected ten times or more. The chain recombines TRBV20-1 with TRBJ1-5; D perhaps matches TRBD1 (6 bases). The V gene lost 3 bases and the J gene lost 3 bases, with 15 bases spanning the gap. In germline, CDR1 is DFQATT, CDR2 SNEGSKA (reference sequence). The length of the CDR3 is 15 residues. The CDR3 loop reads CSARGGQGDNQPQHF. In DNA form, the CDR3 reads TGCAGTGCTAGGGGGGGACAAGGGGACAATCAGCCCCAGCATTTT.

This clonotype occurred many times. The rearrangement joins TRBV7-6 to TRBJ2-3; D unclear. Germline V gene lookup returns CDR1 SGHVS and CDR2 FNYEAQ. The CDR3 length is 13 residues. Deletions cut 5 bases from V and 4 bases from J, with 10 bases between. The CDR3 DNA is TGTGCCAGCAGCCAGAATACAGCAGATACGCAGTATTTT. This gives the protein CASSQNTADTQYF.

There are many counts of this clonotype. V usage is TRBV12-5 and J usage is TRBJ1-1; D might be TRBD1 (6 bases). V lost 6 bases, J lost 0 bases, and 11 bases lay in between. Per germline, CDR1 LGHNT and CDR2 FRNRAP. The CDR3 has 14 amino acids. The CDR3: CASGPGGLNTEAFF. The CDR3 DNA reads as TGTGCTAGTGGCCCCGGGGGCCTGAACACTGAAGCTTTCTTT.

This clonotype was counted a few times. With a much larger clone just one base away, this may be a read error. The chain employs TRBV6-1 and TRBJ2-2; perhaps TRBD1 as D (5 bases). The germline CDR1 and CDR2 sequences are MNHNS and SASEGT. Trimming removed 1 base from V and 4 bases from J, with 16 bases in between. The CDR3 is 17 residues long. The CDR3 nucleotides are TGTGCCAGCAGTGAAGAGGGCAGGGAATTTAGCACCGGGGAGCTGTTTTTT. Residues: CASSEEGREFSTGELFF.

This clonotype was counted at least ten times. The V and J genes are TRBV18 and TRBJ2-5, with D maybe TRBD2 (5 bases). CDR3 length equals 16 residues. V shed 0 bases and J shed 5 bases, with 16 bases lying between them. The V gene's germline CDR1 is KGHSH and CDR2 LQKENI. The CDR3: CASSPPSRTRGETQYF. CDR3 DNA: TGTGCCAGCTCACCACCCAGTCGAACTCGCGGGGAGACCCAGTACTTC.

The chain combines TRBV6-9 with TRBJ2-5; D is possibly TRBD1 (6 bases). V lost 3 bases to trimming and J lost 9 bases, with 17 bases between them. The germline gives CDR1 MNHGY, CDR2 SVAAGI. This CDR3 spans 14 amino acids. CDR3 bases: TGTGCCAGCAGTTACGGGCAGGGGTCATCGGCCCAGTACTTC. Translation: CASSYGQGSSAQYF.

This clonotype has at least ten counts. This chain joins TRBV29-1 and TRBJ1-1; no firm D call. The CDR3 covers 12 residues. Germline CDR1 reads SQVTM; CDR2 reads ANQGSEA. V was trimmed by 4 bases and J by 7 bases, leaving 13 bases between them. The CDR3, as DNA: TGCAGCGTTGGGGGTTTGGAGAATGAAGCTTTCTTT. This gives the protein CSVGGLENEAFF.

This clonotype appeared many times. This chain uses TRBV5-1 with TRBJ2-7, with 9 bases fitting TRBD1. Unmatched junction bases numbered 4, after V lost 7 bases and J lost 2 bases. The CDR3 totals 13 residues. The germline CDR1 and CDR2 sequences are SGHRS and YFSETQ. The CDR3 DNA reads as TGCGCCAGCTCGGGACAGGGAACCTACGAGCAGTACTTC. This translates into CASSGQGTYEQYF.

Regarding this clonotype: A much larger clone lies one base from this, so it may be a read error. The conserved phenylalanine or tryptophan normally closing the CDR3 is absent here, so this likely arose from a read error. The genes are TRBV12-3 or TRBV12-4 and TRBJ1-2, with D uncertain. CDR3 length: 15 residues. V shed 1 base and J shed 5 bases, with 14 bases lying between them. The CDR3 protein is CASSLGLPEIYGYTL. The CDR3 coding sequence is TGTGCCAGCAGTTTAGGATTGCCAGAAATTTATGGCTACACCCTC.

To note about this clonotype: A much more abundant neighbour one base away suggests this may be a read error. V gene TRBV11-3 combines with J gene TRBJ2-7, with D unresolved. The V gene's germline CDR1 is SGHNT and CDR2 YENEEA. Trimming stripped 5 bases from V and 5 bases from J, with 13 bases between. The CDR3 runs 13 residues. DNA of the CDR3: TGTGCCAGCAGCCCATCGACAAGGAACGAGCAGTACTTC. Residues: CASSPSTRNEQYF.

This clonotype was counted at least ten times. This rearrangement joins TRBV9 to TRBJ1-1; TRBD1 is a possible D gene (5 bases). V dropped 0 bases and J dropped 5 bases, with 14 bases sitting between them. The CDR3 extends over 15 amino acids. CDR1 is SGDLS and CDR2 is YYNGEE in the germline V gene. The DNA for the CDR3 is TGTGCCAGCAGCGTAGTAGAGGGGCGAGGTACTGAAGCTTTCTTT. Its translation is CASSVVEGRGTEAFF.

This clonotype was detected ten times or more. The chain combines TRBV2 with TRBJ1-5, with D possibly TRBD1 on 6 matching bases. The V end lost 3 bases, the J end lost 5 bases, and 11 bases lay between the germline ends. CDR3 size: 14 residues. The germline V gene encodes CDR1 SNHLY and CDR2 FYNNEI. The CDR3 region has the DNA TGTGCCAGCAGTGAGGGGCAGGGGTATCAGCCCCAGCATTTT. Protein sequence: CASSEGQGYQPQHF.

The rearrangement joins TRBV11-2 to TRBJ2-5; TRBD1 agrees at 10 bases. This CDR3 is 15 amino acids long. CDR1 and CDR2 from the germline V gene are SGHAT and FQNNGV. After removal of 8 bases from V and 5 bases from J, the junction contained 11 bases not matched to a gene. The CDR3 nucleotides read TGTGCCAGCGTGTCCCGGGACAGGGGAGGCGAGACCCAGTACTTC. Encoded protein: CASVSRDRGGETQYF.

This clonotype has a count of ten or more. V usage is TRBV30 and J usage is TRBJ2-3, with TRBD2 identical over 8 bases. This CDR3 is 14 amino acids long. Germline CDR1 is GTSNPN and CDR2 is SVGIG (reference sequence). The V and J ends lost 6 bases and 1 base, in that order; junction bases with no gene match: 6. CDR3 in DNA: TGTGCCTGCTTGATGCGGGAGGGCACAGATACGCAGTATTTT. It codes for CACLMREGTDTQYF.

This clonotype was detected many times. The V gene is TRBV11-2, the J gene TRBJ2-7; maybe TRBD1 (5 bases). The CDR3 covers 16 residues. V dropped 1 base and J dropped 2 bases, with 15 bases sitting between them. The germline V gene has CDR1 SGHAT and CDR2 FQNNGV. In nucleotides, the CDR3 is TGTGCCAGCAGCTTAGCCTCTCCAGGGTCACCCTACGAGCAGTACTTC. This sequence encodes CASSLASPGSPYEQYF.

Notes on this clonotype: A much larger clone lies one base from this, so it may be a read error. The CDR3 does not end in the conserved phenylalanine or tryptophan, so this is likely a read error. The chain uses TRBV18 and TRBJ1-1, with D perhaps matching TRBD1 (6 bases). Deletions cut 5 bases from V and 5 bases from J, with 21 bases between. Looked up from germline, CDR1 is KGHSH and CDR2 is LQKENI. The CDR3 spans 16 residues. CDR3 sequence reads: CASSSEDPGAKTEAFS. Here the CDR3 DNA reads TGTGCCAGCTCATCAGAGGATCCGGGGGCCAAGACTGAAGCTTTCTCT.

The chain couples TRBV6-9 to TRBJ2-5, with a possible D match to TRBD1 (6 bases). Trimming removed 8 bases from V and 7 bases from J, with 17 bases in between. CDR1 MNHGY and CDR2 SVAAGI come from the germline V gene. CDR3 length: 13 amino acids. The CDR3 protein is CASGFQGIGTQYF. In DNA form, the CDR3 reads TGTGCCAGCGGTTTTCAGGGGATCGGGACCCAGTACTTC.

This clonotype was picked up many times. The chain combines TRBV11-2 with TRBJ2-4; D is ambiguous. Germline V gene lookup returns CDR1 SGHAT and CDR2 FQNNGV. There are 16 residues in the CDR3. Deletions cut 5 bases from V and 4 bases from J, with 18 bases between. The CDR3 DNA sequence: TGTGCCAGCAGCCCGTCTGGGCAGAGCGCAAAAAACATTCAGTACTTC. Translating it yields CASSPSGQSAKNIQYF.

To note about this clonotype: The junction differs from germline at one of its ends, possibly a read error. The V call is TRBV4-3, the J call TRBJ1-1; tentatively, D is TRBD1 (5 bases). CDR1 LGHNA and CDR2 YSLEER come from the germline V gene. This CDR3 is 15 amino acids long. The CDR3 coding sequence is TGCGCCAGCAGCCAGGTAGGGCAGGGTGACACTAAAGCTTTCTTT. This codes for CASSQVGQGDTKAFF.

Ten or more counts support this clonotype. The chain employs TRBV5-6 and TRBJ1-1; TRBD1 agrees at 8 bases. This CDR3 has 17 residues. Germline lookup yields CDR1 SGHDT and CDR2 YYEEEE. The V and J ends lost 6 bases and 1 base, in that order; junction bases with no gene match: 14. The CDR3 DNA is TGTGCCAGCACCTGGAGGGATACCAGGGGGCCGAACACTGAAGCTTTCTTT. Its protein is CASTWRDTRGPNTEAFF. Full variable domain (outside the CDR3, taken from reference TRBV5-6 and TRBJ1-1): DAGVTQSPTHLIKTRGQQVTLRCSPKSGHDTVSWYQQALGQGPQFIFQYYEEEERQRGNFPDRFSGHQFPNYSSELNVNALLLGDSALYLCASTWRDTRGPNTEAFFGQGTRLTVV.

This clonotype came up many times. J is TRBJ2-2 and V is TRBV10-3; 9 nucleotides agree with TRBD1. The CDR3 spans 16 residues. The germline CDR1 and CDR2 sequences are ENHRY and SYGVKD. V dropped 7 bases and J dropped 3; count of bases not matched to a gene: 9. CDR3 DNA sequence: TGTGCCATCAATCCTACAGGGGGCAGTTACACCGGGGAGCTGTTTTTT. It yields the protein CAINPTGGSYTGELFF.

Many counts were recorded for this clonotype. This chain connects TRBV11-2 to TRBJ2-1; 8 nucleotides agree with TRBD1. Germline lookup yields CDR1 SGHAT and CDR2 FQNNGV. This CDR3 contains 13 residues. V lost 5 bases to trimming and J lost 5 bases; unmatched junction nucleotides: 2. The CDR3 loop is CASSLTGDNEQFF. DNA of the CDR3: TGTGCCAGCAGCCTGACAGGGGACAATGAGCAGTTCTTC.

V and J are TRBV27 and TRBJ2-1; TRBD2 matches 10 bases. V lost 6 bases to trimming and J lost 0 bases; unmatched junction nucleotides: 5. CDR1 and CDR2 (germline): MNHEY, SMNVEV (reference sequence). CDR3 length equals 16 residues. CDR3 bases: TGTGCCAGCAGGGGACTAGCGCTTAGCTCCTACAATGAGCAGTTCTTC. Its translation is CASRGLALSSYNEQFF.